What follows are 12 T cell receptor beta chains derived from one specimen sequenced in a study of T cells in Graves' hyperthyroidism and ophthalmopathy. Amplification targeted TCR beta CDR3 regions from RNA transcripts. Carried out on the TCR CDR3, a first-round RT-PCR used the HTBI primer set. One entry per CDR3 protein, called by TCRdb with MiXCR from the multiplex PCR reads. The repertoire holds a few hundred thousand distinct CDR3 sequences, more than 15% seen once, with about 29% in the top ten. The sequencing input was blood. The receptors stem from a woman under 40 with Graves' ophthalmopathy.

This clonotype appeared many times. CDR3 loop: CASSQDGDYPYNEQFF. The CDR3 DNA follows: TGCGCCAGCAGCCAAGACGGGGACTACCCTTACAATGAGCAGTTCTTC. This chain joins TRBV4-3 and TRBJ2-1, with 7 bases lining up with TRBD2. Germline V gives CDR1 LGHNA, CDR2 YSLEER. The CDR3 length is 16 residues. Trimming took 0 bases from V and 4 from J; bases not matched to a gene: 6.

This clonotype occurred many times. The genes are TRBV4-3 and TRBJ1-1; D unclear. The ends were cut back, 4 bases at V and 1 base at J, with 10 bases in the middle. The germline V gene encodes CDR1 LGHNA and CDR2 YSLEER. The CDR3 spans 14 residues. CDR3 residues: CASSPRLENTEAFF. As DNA, the CDR3 is TGCGCCAGCAGCCCCCGGCTTGAGAACACTGAAGCTTTCTTT.

Only a few counts were recorded for this clonotype. The chain carries TRBV10-2 and TRBJ2-1; no clear D gene. The CDR3 is made up of 12 amino acids. V lost 4 bases to trimming and J lost 10 bases, with 11 bases between them. Per the germline V gene, CDR1 is WSHSY and CDR2 is SAAADI. The DNA for the CDR3 is TGCGCCAGCAGTGCCGTCCAGAGGGAGCAGTTCTTC. Amino acid sequence: CASSAVQREQFF.

This clonotype turned up a few times. The gene calls are TRBV5-1 and TRBJ2-5, with D perhaps assigned TRBD1 or TRBD2 (6 bases each). Trimming pared 3 bases from V and 5 bases from J, leaving 17 bases between. The length of the CDR3 is 15 residues. Looked up from germline, CDR1 is SGHRS and CDR2 is YFSETQ. The CDR3 protein is CASSSGPGAEETQYF. CDR3 nucleotides: TGCGCCAGCAGCTCCGGTCCGGGGGCTGAGGAGACCCAGTACTTC.

This clonotype showed up just a few times. The CDR3 region has the DNA TGTGCCAGCAGTCCGGGACAGTTTAATGAAAAACTGTTTTTT. It yields the protein CASSPGQFNEKLFF. This chain uses TRBV27 with TRBJ1-4; 7 nucleotides line up with TRBD1. This CDR3 has 14 residues. CDR1 MNHEY and CDR2 SMNVEV come from the germline V gene (reference sequence). The junction had 4 bases not matched to a gene; V was cut back by 5 bases and J by 4 bases.

The table lists this clonotype with many counts. The junction and the germline gene differ at one end; a read error may be behind it. In nucleotides, the CDR3 is TGTGCTAGCAGCCTCGGGACAGGGGCAGAGACCCAGTACTTC. Amino acid sequence: CASSLGTGAETQYF. The V call is TRBV7-7, the J call TRBJ2-5; 10 bases align to TRBD1. This CDR3 contains 14 residues. Germline assignment: CDR1 SSHAT and CDR2 FNYEAQ (reference sequence). The full variable domain, completed using reference TRBV7-7 and TRBJ2-5, is GAGVSQSPRYKVTKRGQDVTLRCDPISSHATLYWYQQALGQGPEFLTYFNYEAQPDKSGLPSDRFSAERPEGSISTLTIQRTEQRDSAMYRCASSLGTGAETQYFGPGTRLLVL.

There are many counts of this clonotype. This rearrangement joins TRBV6-5 to TRBJ2-7; 10 bases fit TRBD2. This CDR3 contains 15 residues. Germline V gene data show CDR1 as MNHEY and CDR2 as SVGAGI. V lost 2 bases and J lost 1; bases outside the gene matches: 2. CDR3 region: CASSYGSGRSYEQYF. DNA for the CDR3: TGTGCCAGCAGTTACGGTAGCGGGAGGTCCTACGAGCAGTACTTC.

A few counts support this clonotype. The V and J genes are TRBV12-3 or TRBV12-4 and TRBJ2-3; D might be TRBD2 (7 bases). The CDR3 spans 15 residues. V was pared by 5 bases and J by 8 bases, with 20 bases between. This CDR3 reads CASSEGGGQSFTQYF. The CDR3 DNA sequence: TGTGCCAGCAGTGAAGGGGGAGGGCAATCTTTTACGCAGTATTTT.

This clonotype has at least ten counts. The CDR3 coding sequence is TGTGCCAGCAGTTTAAACGCCTCGCCATATAGCGGTAGCTCCTACGAGCAGTACTTC. Its translation is CASSLNASPYSGSSYEQYF. The chain links TRBV6-2 or TRBV6-3 to TRBJ2-7; a weak D match, TRBD2 (6 bases). CDR1 and CDR2 (germline): MNHEY, SVGEGT. V lost 4 bases, J lost 0 bases, and 25 bases lay in between. This CDR3 contains 19 residues.

This clonotype occurred many times. This chain connects TRBV28 to TRBJ2-7, with a weak D call TRBD1 (6 bases). The germline V gene has CDR1 MDHEN and CDR2 SYDVKM. V was cut by 3 bases and J by 4 bases, with 19 bases left in between. CDR3 length: 16 residues. The CDR3 nucleotides read TGTGCCAGCAGTTTTATTTGGGGGCCCCGGCCTTACGAGCAGTACTTC. Its protein is CASSFIWGPRPYEQYF.

This clonotype was seen more than once but under ten times. The chain employs TRBV10-3 and TRBJ2-7; maybe TRBD2 (5 bases). The germline V gene has CDR1 ENHRY and CDR2 SYGVKD. Trimming cost V 6 bases and J 4 bases, with 19 bases left between them. The CDR3 is made up of 15 amino acids. CDR3 DNA sequence: TGTGCCATCAGCTTCGGGGAGCCCTGGGGATACGAGCAGTACTTC. This translates into CAISFGEPWGYEQYF.

This clonotype has only a few counts. The rearrangement joins TRBV19 to TRBJ1-2; the match to TRBD1 covers 8 bases. The germline V gene encodes CDR1 LNHDA and CDR2 SQIVND (reference sequence). Germline trimming cut 3 bases from V and 4 bases from J; bases unmatched to any gene: 7. The CDR3 spans 15 residues. In nucleotides, the CDR3 is TGTGCCAGTAGTATTCCCGGGACAGGAGGCTATGGCTACACCTTC. Protein product: CASSIPGTGGYGYTF.